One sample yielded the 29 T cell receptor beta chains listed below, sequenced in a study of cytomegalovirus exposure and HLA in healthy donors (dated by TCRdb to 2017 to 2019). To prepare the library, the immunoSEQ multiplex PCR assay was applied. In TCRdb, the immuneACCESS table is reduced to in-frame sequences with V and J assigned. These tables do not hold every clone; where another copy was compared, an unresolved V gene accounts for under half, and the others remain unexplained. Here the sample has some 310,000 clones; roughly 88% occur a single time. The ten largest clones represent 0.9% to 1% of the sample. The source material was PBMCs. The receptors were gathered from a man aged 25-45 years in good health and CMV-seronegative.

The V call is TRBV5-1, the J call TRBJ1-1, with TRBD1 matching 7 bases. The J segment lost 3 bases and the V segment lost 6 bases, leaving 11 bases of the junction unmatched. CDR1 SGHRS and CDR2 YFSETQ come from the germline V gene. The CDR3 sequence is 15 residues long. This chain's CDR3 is CASTRDSRWDTEAFF. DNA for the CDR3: TGCGCCAGCACCCGGGACAGCCGGTGGGACACTGAAGCTTTCTTT. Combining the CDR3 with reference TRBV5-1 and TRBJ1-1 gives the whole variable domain KAGVTQTPRYLIKTRGQQVTLSCSPISGHRSVSWYQQTPGQGLQFLFEYFSETQRNKGNFPGRFSGRQFSNSRSEMNVSTLELGDSALYLCASTRDSRWDTEAFFGQGTRLTVV.

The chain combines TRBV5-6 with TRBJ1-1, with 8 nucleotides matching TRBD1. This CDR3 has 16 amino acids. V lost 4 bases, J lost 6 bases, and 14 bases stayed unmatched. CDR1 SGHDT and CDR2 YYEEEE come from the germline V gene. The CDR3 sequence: CASSAYYRTGSPEAFF. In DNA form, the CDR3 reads TGTGCCAGCAGCGCCTACTACCGGACAGGGAGCCCTGAAGCTTTCTTT.

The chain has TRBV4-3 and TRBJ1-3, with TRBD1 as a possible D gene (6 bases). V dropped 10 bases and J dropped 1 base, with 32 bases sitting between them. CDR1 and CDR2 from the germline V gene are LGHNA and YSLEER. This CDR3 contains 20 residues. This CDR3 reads CATSKTDRRGGGDSGNTIYF. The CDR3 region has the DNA TGCGCCACCTCCAAGACTGATAGAAGAGGGGGTGGGGATTCTGGAAACACCATATATTTT.

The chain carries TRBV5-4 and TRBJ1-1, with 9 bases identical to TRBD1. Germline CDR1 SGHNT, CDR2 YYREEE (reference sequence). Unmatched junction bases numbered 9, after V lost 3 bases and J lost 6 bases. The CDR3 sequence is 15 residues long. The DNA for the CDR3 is TGTGCCAGCAGCTGGGCCGGACAGGGGACCGCTGAAGCTTTCTTT. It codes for CASSWAGQGTAEAFF.

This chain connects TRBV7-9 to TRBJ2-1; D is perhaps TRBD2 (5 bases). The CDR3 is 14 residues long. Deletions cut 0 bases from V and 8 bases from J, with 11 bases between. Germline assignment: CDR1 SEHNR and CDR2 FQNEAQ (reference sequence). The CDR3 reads CASSLARLSHEQFF. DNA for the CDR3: TGTGCCAGCAGCTTAGCTCGACTAAGCCATGAGCAGTTCTTC.

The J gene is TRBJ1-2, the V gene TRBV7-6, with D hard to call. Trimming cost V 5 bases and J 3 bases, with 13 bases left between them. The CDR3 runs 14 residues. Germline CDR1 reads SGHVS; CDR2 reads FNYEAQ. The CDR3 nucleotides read TGTGCCAGCAGCCCTGAAGACATAGACTATGGCTACACCTTC. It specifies CASSPEDIDYGYTF.

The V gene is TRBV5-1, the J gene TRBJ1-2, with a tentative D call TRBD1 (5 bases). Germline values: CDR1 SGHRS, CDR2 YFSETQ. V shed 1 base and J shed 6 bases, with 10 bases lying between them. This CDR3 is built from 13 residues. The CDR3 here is CASSLWGVDGYTF. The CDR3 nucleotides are TGCGCCAGCAGCTTGTGGGGGGTCGATGGCTACACCTTC.

CDR3 nucleotide sequence: TGTGCCTGGACCAGCACAGGGTTGAAAAAACTGTTTTTT. Translation gives CAWTSTGLKKLFF. The chain uses TRBV30 and TRBJ1-4; D possibly corresponds to TRBD1 (6 bases). There are 13 residues in the CDR3. CDR1 and CDR2 from the germline V gene are GTSNPN and SVGIG (reference sequence). Trimming stripped 4 bases from V and 9 bases from J, with 15 bases between.

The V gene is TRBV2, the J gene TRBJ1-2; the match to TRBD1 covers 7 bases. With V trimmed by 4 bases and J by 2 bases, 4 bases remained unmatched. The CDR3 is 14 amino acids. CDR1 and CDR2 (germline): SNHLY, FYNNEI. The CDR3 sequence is CASSGPGQNYGYTF. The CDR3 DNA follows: TGTGCCAGCAGTGGACCGGGACAGAACTATGGCTACACCTTC.

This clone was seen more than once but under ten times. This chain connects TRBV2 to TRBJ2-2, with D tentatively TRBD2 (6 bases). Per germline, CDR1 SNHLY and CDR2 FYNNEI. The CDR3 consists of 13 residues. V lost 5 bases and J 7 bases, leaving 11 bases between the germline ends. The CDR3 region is CASSTQGGGELFF. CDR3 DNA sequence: TGTGCCAGCAGTACCCAGGGAGGCGGGGAGCTGTTTTTT.

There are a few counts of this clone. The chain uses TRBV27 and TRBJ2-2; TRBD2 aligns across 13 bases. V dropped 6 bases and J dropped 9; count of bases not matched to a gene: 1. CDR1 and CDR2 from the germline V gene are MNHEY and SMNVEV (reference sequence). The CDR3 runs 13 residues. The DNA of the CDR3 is TGTGCCAGCAGACTAGCGGGGGGGCGGGAGCTGTTTTTT. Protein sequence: CASRLAGGRELFF.

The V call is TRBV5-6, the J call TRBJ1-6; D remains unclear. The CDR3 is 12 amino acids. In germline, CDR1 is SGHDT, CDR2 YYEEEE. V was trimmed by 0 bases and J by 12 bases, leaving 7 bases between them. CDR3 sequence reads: CASSLGVLPLHF. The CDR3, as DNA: TGTGCCAGCAGCTTGGGAGTTTTACCCCTCCACTTT. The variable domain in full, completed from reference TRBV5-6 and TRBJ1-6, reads DAGVTQSPTHLIKTRGQQVTLRCSPKSGHDTVSWYQQALGQGPQFIFQYYEEEERQRGNFPDRFSGHQFPNYSSELNVNALLLGDSALYLCASSLGVLPLHFGNGTRLTVT.

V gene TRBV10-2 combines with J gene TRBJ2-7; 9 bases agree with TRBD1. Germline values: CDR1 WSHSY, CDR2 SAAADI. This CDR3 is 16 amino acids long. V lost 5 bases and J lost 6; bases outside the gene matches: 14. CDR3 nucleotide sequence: TGCGCCAGCAGTACCCCCTACAGGGGGCCGTCGTCCGAGCAGTACTTC. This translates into CASSTPYRGPSSEQYF.

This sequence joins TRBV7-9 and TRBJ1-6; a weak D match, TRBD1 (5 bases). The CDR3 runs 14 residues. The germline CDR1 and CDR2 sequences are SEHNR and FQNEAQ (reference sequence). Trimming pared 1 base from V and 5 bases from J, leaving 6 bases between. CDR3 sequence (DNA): TGTGCCAGCAGCTTAGGGACAAATAATTCACCCCTCCACTTT. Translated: CASSLGTNNSPLHF.

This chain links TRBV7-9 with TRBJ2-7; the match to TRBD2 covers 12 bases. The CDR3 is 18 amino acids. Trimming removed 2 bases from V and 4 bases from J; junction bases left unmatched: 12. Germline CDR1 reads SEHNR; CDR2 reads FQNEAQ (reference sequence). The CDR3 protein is CASSLNLAGGRYPYEQYF. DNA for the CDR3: TGTGCCAGCAGCTTAAACCTAGCGGGGGGGCGTTATCCTTACGAGCAGTACTTC.

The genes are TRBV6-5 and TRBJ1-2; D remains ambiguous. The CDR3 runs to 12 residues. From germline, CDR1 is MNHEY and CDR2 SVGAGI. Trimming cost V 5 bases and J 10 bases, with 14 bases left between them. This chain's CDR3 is CASSAAGSFYTF. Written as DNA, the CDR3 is TGTGCCAGCAGTGCCGCGGGCTCATTCTACACCTTC.

CDR3 region: CASSQVHQNTEAFF. CDR3 DNA sequence: TGCGCCAGCAGCCAAGTACATCAGAACACTGAAGCTTTCTTT. The chain employs TRBV4-1 and TRBJ1-1; D is undetermined. From germline, CDR1 is MGHRA and CDR2 YSYEKL. Trimming left V 1 base short and J 1 base short, with 7 bases between. The length of the CDR3 is 14 residues.

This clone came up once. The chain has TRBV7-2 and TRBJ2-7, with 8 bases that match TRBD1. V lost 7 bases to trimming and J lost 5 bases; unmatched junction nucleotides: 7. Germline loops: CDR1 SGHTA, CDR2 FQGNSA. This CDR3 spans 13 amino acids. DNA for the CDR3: TGTGCCAGCACCCCGACAGGGGCCCACGAGCAGTACTTC. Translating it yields CASTPTGAHEQYF. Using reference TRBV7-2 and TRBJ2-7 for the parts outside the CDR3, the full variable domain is GAGVSQSPSNKVTEKGKDVELRCDPISGHTALYWYRQSLGQGLEFLIYFQGNSAPDKSGLPSDRFSAERTGGSVSTLTIQRTQQEDSAVYLCASTPTGAHEQYFGPGTRLTVT.

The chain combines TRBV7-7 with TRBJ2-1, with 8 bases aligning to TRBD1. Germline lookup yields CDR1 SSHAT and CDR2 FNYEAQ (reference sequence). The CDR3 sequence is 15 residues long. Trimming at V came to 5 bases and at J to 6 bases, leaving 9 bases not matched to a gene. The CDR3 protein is CASSPNRGEGNEQFF. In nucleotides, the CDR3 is TGTGCCAGCAGCCCCAACAGGGGGGAAGGCAATGAGCAGTTCTTC.

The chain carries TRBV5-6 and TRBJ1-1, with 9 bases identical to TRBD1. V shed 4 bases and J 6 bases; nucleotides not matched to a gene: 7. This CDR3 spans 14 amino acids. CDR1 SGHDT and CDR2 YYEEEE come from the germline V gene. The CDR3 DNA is TGTGCCAGCAGCCTCACAGGGGGCTTCGCTGAAGCTTTCTTT. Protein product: CASSLTGGFAEAFF.

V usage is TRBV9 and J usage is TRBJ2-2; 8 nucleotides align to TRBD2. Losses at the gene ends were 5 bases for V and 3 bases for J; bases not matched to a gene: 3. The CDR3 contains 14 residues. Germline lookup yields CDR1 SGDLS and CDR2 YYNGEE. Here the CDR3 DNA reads TGTGCCAGCAGGCGACTAGCGTACACCGGGGAGCTGTTTTTT. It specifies CASRRLAYTGELFF.

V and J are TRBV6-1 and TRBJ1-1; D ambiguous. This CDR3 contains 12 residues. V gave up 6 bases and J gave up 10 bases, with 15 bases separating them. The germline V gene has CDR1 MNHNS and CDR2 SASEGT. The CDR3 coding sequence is TGTGCCAGCAGGTCCCATGTCGGGTCAGCTTTCTTT. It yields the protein CASRSHVGSAFF.

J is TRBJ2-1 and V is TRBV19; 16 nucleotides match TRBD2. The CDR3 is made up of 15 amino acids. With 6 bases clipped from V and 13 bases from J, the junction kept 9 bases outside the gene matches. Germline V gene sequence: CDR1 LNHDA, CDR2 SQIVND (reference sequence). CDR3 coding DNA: TGTGCCAGTAGGCCTACCGGGACTAGCGGGGGGGCCCAGTTCTTC. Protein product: CASRPTGTSGGAQFF.

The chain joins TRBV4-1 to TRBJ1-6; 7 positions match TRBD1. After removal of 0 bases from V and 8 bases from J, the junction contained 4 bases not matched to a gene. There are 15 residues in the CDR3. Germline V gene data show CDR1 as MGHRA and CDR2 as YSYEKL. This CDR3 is CASSQDGDSYSPLHF. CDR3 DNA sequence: TGCGCCAGCAGCCAAGATGGGGACAGTTATTCACCCCTCCACTTT.

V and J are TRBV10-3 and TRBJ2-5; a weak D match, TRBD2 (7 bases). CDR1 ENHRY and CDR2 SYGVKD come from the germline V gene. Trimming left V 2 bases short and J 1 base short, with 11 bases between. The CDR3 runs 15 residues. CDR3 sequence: CAISEPAGAQETQYF. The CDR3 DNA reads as TGTGCCATCAGTGAGCCGGCGGGGGCCCAAGAGACCCAGTACTTC.

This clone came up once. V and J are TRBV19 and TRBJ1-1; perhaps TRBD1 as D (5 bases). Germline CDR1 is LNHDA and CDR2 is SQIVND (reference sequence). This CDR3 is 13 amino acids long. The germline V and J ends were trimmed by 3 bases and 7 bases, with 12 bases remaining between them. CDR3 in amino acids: CASSMPGPGEAFF. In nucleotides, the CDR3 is TGTGCCAGTAGTATGCCAGGGCCGGGTGAAGCTTTCTTT. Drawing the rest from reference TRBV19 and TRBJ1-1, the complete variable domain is DGGITQSPKYLFRKEGQNVTLSCEQNLNHDAMYWYRQDPGQGLRLIYYSQIVNDFQKGDIAEGYSVSREKKESFPLTVTSAQKNPTAFYLCASSMPGPGEAFFGQGTRLTVV.

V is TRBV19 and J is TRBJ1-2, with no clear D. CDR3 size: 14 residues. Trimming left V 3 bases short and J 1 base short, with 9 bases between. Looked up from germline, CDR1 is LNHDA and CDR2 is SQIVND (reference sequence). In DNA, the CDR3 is TGTGCCAGTAGTATGGCAATGCTTAACTATGGCTACACCTTC. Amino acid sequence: CASSMAMLNYGYTF.

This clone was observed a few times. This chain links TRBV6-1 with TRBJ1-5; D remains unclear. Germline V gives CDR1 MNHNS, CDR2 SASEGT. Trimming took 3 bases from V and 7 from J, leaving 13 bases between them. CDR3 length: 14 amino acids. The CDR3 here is CASSDSGVRQPQHF. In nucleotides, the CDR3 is TGTGCCAGCAGTGATAGCGGGGTTCGACAGCCCCAGCATTTT.

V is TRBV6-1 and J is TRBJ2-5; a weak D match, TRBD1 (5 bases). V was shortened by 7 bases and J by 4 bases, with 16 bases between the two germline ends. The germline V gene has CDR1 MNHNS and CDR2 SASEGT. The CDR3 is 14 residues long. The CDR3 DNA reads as TGTGCCAGCACTCAATACCTACAGGTAGAGACCCAGTACTTC. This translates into CASTQYLQVETQYF.